The sequence of this T cell receptor (beta chain) was determined in a study of neurological immune-mediated disorders. This clonotype was counted many times. TCRdb analysed the 5' RACE reads with MiXCR anew, one entry per CDR3 protein. The table lists more than 50,000 distinct CDR3 sequences, about 3.3% of them singletons, with around 7.5% in the top ten. V dropped 4 bases and J dropped 0 bases, with 7 bases sitting between them. The CDR3 contains 15 residues. Germline CDR1 is SEHNR and CDR2 is FQNEAQ (reference sequence). The source of this sequence is a woman aged 55-70 years with multiple sclerosis. The sequenced sample was PBMCs. The V and J genes are TRBV7-9 and TRBJ2-6; D is undetermined. CDR3 sequence reads: CASSSRVSGANVLTF. CDR3 nucleotide sequence: TGTGCCAGCAGCTCACGGGTCTCTGGGGCCAACGTCCTGACTTTC.